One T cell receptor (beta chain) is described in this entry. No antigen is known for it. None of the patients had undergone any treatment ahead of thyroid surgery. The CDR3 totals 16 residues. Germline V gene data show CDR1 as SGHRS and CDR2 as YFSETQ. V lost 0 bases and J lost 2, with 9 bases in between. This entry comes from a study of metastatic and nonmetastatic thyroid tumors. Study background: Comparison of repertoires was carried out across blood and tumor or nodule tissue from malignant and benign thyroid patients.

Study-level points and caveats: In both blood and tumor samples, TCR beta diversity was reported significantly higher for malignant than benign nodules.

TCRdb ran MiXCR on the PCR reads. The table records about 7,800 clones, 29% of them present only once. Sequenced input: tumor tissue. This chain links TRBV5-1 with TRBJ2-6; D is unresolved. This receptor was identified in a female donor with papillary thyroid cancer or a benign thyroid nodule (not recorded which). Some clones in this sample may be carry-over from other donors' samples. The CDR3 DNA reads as TGCGCCAGCAGCTTGGACCCCAGCCCTGGGGCCAACGTCCTGACTTTC. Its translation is CASSLDPSPGANVLTF.